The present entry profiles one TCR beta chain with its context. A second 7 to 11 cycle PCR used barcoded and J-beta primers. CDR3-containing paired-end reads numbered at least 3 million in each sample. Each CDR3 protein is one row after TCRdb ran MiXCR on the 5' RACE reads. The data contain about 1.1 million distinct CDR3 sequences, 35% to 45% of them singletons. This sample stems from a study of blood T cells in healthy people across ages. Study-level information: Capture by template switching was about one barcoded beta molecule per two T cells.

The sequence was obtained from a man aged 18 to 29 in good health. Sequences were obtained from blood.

This CDR3 reads CASSQDLTGAGVPDTQYF. The CDR3 DNA is TGCGCCAGCAGCCAAGATCTTACAGGAGCGGGGGTCCCAGATACGCAGTATTTT. The rearrangement joins TRBV4-3 to TRBJ2-3, with 8 bases lining up with TRBD2. The CDR3 length is 18 residues. Germline-derived CDR1 and CDR2 are LGHNA and YSLEER. V gave up 0 bases and J gave up 4 bases; unmatched junction bases: 12.